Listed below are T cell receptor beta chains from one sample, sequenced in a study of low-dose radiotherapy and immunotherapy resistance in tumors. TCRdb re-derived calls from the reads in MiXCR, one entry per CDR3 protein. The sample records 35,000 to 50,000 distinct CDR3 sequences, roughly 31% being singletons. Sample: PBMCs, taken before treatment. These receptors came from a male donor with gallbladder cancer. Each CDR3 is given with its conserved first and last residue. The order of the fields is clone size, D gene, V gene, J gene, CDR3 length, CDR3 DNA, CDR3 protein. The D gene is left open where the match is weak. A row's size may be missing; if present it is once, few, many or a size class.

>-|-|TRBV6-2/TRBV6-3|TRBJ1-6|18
TGTGCCAGCCCTTACAAGACAGAACCCAGCTCCTATAATTCACCCCTCCACTTT
CASPYKTEPSSYNSPLHF
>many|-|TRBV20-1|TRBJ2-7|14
TGCAGTGCCCTTGGGGGGGCCAGCTCCTACGAGCAGTACTTC
CSALGGASSYEQYF
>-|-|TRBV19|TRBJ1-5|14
TGTGCCGGGCGGCCGGTACATAGCAATCAGCCCCAGCATTTT
CAGRPVHSNQPQHF
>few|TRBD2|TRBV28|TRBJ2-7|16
TGTGCCAGCAGTGGGAGTAGCGGGAGAGAGGGTTACGAGCAGTACTTC
CASSGSSGREGYEQYF
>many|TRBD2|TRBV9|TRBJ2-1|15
TGTGCCAGCAGCGCCATCGGGAGGGCTTACAATGAGCAGTTCTTC
CASSAIGRAYNEQFF
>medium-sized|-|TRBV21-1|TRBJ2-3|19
TGTGCCAGCAGCAAAGGGGACTGGCGGGAGGGCCCCCTACCGTATACGCAGTATTTT
CASSKGDWREGPLPYTQYF
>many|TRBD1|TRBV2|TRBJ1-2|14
TGTGCCAGCAGCGTACAGACAGGGAACTATGGCTACACCTTC
CASSVQTGNYGYTF
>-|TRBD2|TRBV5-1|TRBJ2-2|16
TGCGCCAGCAAGCTTACCGGGGGGACGAACACCGGGGAGCTGTTTTTT
CASKLTGGTNTGELFF
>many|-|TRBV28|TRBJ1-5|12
TGTGCCAGCAGTTCCGCAGTTCAGCCCCAGCATTTT
CASSSAVQPQHF
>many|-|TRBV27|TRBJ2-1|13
TGTGCCAGCAGTCTCCTGCATCAGAATGAGCAGTTCTTC
CASSLLHQNEQFF
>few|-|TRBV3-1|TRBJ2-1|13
TGTGCCAGCAGCCAACGAGGGGCGGAGATTTGGTTCTTC
CASSQRGAEIWFF
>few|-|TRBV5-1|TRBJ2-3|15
TGCGCCAGCAGCTTGGTCCCTATCTCCACTGATACGCAGTATTTT
CASSLVPISTDTQYF
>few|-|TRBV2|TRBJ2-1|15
TGTGCCAGCACCCCTGGGCAGGTCTCCTACAATGAGCAGTTCTTC
CASTPGQVSYNEQFF
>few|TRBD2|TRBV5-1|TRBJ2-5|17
TGCGCCAGCAGCCTGGATGGGACTAGCGGGAGTATGGAGACCCAGTACTTC
CASSLDGTSGSMETQYF
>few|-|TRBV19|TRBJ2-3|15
TGTGCCAGTAGTATAGTAGGAGGGGTCACAGATACGCAGTATTTT
CASSIVGGVTDTQYF
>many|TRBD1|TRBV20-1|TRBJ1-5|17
TGCAGTGCTAGTCGCCCCCAACAGGGGGTAGGCAATCAGCCCCAGCATTTT
CSASRPQQGVGNQPQHF
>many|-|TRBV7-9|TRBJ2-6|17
TGTGCCAGCAGCTTAGCGCGGGCAGGCTCTGGGGCCAACGTCCTGACTTTC
CASSLARAGSGANVLTF
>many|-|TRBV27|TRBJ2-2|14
TGTGCCAGCAGTTGGGGACTTACCGGGGGGGAGCTGTTTTTT
CASSWGLTGGELFF
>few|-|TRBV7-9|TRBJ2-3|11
TGTGCCGGGGGGGCTTCAGATACGCAGTATTTT
CAGGASDTQYF
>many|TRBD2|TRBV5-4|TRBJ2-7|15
TGTGCCAGCAGCTTGCTGGCGGGGGGGCAGTACGAGCAGTACTTC
CASSLLAGGQYEQYF
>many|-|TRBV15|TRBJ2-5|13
TGTGCCACCAGGGAAGGGTACCAAGAGACCCAGTACTTC
CATREGYQETQYF
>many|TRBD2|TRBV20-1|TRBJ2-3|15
TGCAGTGCTAGAGGAATAGCGGGGGCAGGAGATACGCAGTATTTT
CSARGIAGAGDTQYF
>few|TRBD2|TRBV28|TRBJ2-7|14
TGTGCCAGCATCGGACTAGCGGGAGATTACGAGCAGTACTTC
CASIGLAGDYEQYF
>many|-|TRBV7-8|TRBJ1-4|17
TGTGCCAGCAGGCTAAGGTCTTTACAGGTTGGAGGTGAAAAACTGTTTTTT
CASRLRSLQVGGEKLFF
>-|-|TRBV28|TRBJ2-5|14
TGTGCCAGCAGCCAGACCAGAAGCCAAGAGACCCAGTACTTC
CASSQTRSQETQYF
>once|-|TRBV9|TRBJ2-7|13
TGTGCCAGCAGCGTTAGCGTGGGCTACGAGCAGTACTTC
CASSVSVGYEQYF
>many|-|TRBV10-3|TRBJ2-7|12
TGTGCCATCAGGGGCCGTAGCTACGAGCAGTACTTC
CAIRGRSYEQYF
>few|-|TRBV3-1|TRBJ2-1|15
TGTGCCAGCAGCGATCGGGAAACCTCCTACAATGAGCAGTTCTTC
CASSDRETSYNEQFF
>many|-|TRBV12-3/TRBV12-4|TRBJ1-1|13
TGTGCCAACAAGAAGGGGGTTAACACTGAAGCTTTCTTT
CANKKGVNTEAFF
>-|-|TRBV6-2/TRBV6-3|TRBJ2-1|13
TGTGCCAGCAGTGAGACCGGGACCCGGGAGCAGTTCTTC
CASSETGTREQFF
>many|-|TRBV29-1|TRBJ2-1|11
TGCAGCGTTGCTCGGGGTAGTGAGCAGTTCTTC
CSVARGSEQFF
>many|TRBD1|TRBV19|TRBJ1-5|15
TGTGCCAGTAGTGTCCAGGGGGGAAGCAATCAGCCCCAGCATTTT
CASSVQGGSNQPQHF
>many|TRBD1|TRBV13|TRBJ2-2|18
TGTGCCAGCAGCCACCGGGACAGGGAAACCGGGAACACCGGGGAGCTGTTTTTT
CASSHRDRETGNTGELFF
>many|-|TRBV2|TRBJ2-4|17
TGTGCCAGCAGTGAAGCTGAGGTTTTCCGTCACAAAAACATTCAGTACTTC
CASSEAEVFRHKNIQYF
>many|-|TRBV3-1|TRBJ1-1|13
TGTGCCAGCAGCCAAGGGTGGGACACTGAAGCTTTCTTT
CASSQGWDTEAFF
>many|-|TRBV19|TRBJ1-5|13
TGTGCCAGTACCGGCAAGGGAAATCAGCCCCAGCATTTT
CASTGKGNQPQHF
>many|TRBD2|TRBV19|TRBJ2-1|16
TGTGCCAGTAGTAGATTGACTAGCGGGAGATTCGATGAGCAGTTCTTC
CASSRLTSGRFDEQFF
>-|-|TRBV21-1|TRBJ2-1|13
TGTGCCAGCAGCAAAGCTTGGAGGGAGGAGGGGTTCTTC
CASSKAWREEGFF
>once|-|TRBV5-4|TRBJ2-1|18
TGTGCCAGCAGCTTGTATCCTAGTGGGTTAAGCTCCTACAATGAGCAGTTCTTC
CASSLYPSGLSSYNEQFF
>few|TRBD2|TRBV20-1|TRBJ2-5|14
TGCAGTGCCGACCTTGAAGGCGGGGGAGAGGTCCAGTACTTC
CSADLEGGGEVQYF
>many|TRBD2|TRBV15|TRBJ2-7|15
TGTGCCACCAGCAGACTAGCGGGGGGCACCTACGAGCAGTACTTC
CATSRLAGGTYEQYF